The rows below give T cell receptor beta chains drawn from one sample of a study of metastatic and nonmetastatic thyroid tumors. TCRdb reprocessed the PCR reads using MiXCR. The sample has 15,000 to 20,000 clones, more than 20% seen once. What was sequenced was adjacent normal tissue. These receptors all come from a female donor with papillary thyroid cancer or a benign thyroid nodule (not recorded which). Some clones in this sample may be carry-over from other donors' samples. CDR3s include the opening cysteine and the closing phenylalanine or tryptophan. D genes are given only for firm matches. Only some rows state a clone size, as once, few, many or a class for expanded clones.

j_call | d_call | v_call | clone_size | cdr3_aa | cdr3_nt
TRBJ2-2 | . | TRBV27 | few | CASSFQSNTGELFF | TGTGCCAGCAGTTTCCAGTCGAACACCGGGGAGCTGTTTTTT
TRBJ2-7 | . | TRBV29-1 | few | CSVDRGGNEQYF | TGCAGCGTTGATAGGGGGGGCAACGAGCAGTACTTC
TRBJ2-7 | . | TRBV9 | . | CASSVDLSFDEQYF | TGTGCCAGCAGCGTAGATCTCTCCTTTGACGAGCAGTACTTC
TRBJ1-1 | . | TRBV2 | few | CASSEIGTEAFF | TGTGCCAGCAGTGAGATAGGGACTGAAGCTTTCTTT
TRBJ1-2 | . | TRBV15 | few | CATSRGNWAGGYTF | TGTGCCACCAGCAGAGGGAATTGGGCGGGAGGCTACACCTTC
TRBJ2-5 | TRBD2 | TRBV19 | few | CASSHLAGQDTQYF | TGTGCCAGTAGTCATCTAGCGGGACAAGATACCCAGTACTTC
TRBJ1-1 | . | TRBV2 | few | CASSEAGVENTEAFF | TGTGCCAGCAGTGAAGCAGGGGTTGAGAACACTGAAGCTTTCTTT
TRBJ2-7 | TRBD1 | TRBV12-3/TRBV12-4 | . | CASRISRAGGYEQYF | TGTGCCAGCAGGATCTCCCGGGCAGGGGGCTACGAGCAGTACTTC
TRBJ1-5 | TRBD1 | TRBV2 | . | CASSQGEGQPQHF | TGTGCCAGCAGTCAGGGGGAGGGACAGCCCCAGCATTTT
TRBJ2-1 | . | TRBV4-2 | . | CASSQEFGTPRSYNEQFF | TGTGCCAGCAGCCAAGAATTCGGGACCCCCCGCTCCTACAATGAGCAGTTCTTC
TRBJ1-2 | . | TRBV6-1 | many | CASREDGYTF | TGTGCCAGTAGAGAAGATGGCTACACCTTC
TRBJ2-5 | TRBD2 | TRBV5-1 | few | CASSLGVGLAGETQYF | TGCGCCAGCAGCTTGGGGGTCGGACTAGCGGGAGAGACCCAGTACTTC
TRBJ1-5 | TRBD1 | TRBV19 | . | CASSAGTGYHQPQHF | TGTGCCAGTAGTGCCGGGACAGGCTATCATCAGCCCCAGCATTTT
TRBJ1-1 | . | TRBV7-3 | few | CASSPGGVTEAFF | TGTGCCAGCAGCCCTGGCGGGGTCACTGAAGCTTTCTTT
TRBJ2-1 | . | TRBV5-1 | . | CASSIDNDNEQFF | TGCGCCAGCAGCATCGATAACGATAATGAGCAGTTCTTC
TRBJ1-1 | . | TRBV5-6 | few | CASSYQGPMNTEAFF | TGTGCCAGCAGTTATCAGGGGCCTATGAACACTGAAGCTTTCTTT
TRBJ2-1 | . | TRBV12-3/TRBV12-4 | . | CASSLGLRNEQFF | TGTGCCAGCAGTTTAGGACTCCGCAATGAGCAGTTCTTC
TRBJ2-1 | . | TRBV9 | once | CASSVDPIASLSYNEQFF | TGTGCCAGCAGCGTAGACCCCATAGCCAGTCTGTCCTACAATGAGCAGTTCTTC
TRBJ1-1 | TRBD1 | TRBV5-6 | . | CASSWGGQGAGNTEAFF | TGTGCCAGCAGCTGGGGAGGGCAGGGGGCAGGGAACACTGAAGCTTTCTTT
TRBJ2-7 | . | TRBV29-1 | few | CSVEIPGRVRDEQYF | TGCAGCGTTGAGATTCCGGGACGGGTTAGGGACGAGCAGTACTTC
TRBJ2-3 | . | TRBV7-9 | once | CASSLAVGTDTQYF | TGTGCCAGCAGCTTAGCCGTGGGTACAGATACGCAGTATTTT
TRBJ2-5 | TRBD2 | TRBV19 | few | CASSTGTSGAQYF | TGTGCCAGTAGTACTGGGACTAGCGGGGCCCAGTACTTC
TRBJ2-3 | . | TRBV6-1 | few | CASSAQSGADTQYF | TGTGCCAGCAGTGCCCAATCCGGAGCAGATACGCAGTATTTT
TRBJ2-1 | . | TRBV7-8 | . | CASSSTLTFVAEQFF | TGTGCCAGCAGCTCCACTCTCACCTTCGTGGCTGAGCAGTTCTTC
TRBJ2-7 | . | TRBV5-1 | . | CASNDGGRVEQYF | TGCGCCAGCAATGACGGGGGGCGCGTCGAGCAGTACTTC
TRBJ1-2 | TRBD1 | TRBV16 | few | CASSQSWTGNGYTF | TGTGCCAGCAGCCAATCGTGGACAGGGAATGGCTACACCTTC
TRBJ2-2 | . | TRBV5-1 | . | CASADISNTGELFF | TGCGCCAGCGCGGACATTTCGAACACCGGGGAGCTGTTTTTT
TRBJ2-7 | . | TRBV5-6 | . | CASSPPAGPYEQYF | TGTGCCAGCAGCCCGCCGGCAGGGCCCTACGAGCAGTACTTC
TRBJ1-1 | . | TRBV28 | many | CASTAGRISTEAFF | TGTGCCAGCACGGCAGGGAGGATTTCCACTGAAGCTTTCTTT
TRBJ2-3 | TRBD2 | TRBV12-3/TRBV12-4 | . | CASGILAGGAGTDTQYF | TGTGCCAGCGGTATCCTTGCCGGGGGGGCCGGCACAGATACGCAGTATTTT